The sequence of this TCR beta chain was determined in a study of T cells after yellow fever vaccination. Using its own MiXCR run on the 5' RACE reads, TCRdb lists one record per CDR3 protein. The data show 450,000 to 650,000 distinct CDR3 sequences, with less than 25% seen just once and about 16% held by the top ten. The ends were cut back, 7 bases at V and 6 bases at J, with 4 bases in the middle. CDR3 size: 11 residues. Germline V lookup: CDR1 WNHNN, CDR2 SYGVQD (reference sequence). The sequences come from PBMCs, collected approximately 22 days after the first yellow fever vaccination. The receptor comes from a man younger than 30 who received the YFV17D yellow fever vaccine. The chain combines TRBV10-1 with TRBJ1-6; D remains unclear. In DNA form, the CDR3 reads TGCGCCAGCACCGTTAATTCACCCCTCCACTTT. Translating it yields CASTVNSPLHF.